This record looks at one T cell receptor (beta chain) sequence and its context. Its antigen is not known. Germline lookup yields CDR1 SGHTA and CDR2 FQGNSA. Trimming removed 2 bases from V and 2 bases from J; junction bases left unmatched: 1. The CDR3 runs 14 residues. Donors had no recently reported acute infections or vaccinations and were HIV-negative. These data originate in a study of shared clonotypes between healthy human individuals. Study conclusions and caveats: What naive subsets generally showed was a larger estimated richness than memory subsets showed. It was the non-shared clonotypes that had lower generation probabilities than clonotypes shared by all four donors. Investigators expected sequencing depth to affect clonotype sharing among donors.

Sequencing was performed with immunoSEQ multiplex PCR; in TCRdb, only in-frame clones are kept and a portion is missing. The sample includes a few million clones, 85% to 95% of them seen just once. The sequenced material came from naive CD4+ T cells sorted from blood. Subset defined: CD45RA+ positively selected. The chain joins TRBV7-2 to TRBJ2-3; TRBD2 matches 7 bases. The TCR sequence derives from a man between 18 and 35 years old in good health. Here the CDR3 reads CASSLSGNTDTQYF. The CDR3 DNA is TGTGCCAGCAGCTTAAGCGGGAACACAGATACGCAGTATTTT.